This TCR beta chain was retrieved from a study of blood T cell repertoires in COVID-19. Study background: The study drew acute and convalescent COVID-19 samples from the United States, Italy and Spain. From T cells, B-cell-depleted T cells, or PBMCs came the material, which was cDNA or gDNA.

Per the original data handling: For nucleated cells, counts were estimated from reference gene primer amplification. Using immunoSEQ multiplex PCR, the repertoire was profiled, and TCRdb retains in-frame clones only, with some absent. V and J calls and clone size follow that table, whereas D and trimming were derived from the DNA. The repertoire holds about 410,000 clones, with 86% as singletons. This CDR3 has 16 residues. The V gene end was trimmed by 1 base and the J gene end by 0 bases; junction bases not matched to a gene: 3. Germline values: CDR1 SGHTA, CDR2 FQGNSA. As concerns this clone: The same CDR3 also results from other DNA sequences found in this sample.

The chain links TRBV7-2 to TRBJ2-1; 7 nucleotides line up with TRBD2. The TCR originated in a woman aged 25 to 39 with active or convalescent COVID-19. The sample was peripheral blood. The CDR3 reads CASSLVGGSSYNEQFF. The DNA of the CDR3 is TGTGCCAGCAGCTTAGTTGGCGGGAGCTCCTACAATGAGCAGTTCTTC.